This passage covers 5 T cell receptor beta chains from one sample sequenced in a study of PD-1 blockade in classical Hodgkin lymphoma. Generated by immunoSEQ multiplex PCR, the TCRdb table keeps only in-frame clones and is missing some. The data hold roughly 20,000 clones, with about nine tenths observed a single time. In every patient, relapse followed autologous stem cell transplantation, while exposure to brentuximab vedotin differed. This material consisted of peripheral blood mononuclear cells (PBMCs), taken before the second cycle of nivolumab. The receptors stem from a human donor with classical Hodgkin lymphoma.

V gene TRBV9 combines with J gene TRBJ2-2; D not certain. CDR1 and CDR2 (germline): SGDLS, YYNGEE. V shed 4 bases and J shed 0 bases, with 7 bases lying between them. The CDR3 spans 14 residues. Here the CDR3 DNA reads TGTGCCAGCAGCCCCCCCCCGAACACCGGGGAGCTGTTTTTT. This encodes CASSPPPNTGELFF.

The chain recombines TRBV5-1 with TRBJ2-3; 10 bases fit TRBD2. Germline V CDR1 and CDR2: SGHRS, YFSETQ. The CDR3 sequence is 15 residues long. After removal of 4 bases from V and 1 base from J, the junction contained 3 bases not matched to a gene. CDR3 sequence: CASSPSGGGTDTQYF. CDR3 sequence (DNA): TGCGCCAGCAGCCCCAGCGGGGGGGGCACAGATACGCAGTATTTT.

The CDR3 DNA sequence: TGTGCCAGCTCACCCGCTCAGGGTACAGATACGCAGTATTTT. Its protein is CASSPAQGTDTQYF. This chain connects TRBV18 to TRBJ2-3; D might be TRBD1 (5 bases). Trimming shortened V by 3 bases and J by 3 bases, and 10 bases separated the two germline ends. The CDR3 runs 14 residues. CDR1 is KGHSH, CDR2 LQKENI, per germline.

The rearrangement uses TRBV20-1 and TRBJ1-4, with a tentative D call TRBD1 (5 bases). Trimming removed 3 bases at V and 8 bases at J, with 7 bases between. The CDR3 is 11 amino acids. Germline CDR1 DFQATT, CDR2 SNEGSKA (reference sequence). Written as DNA, the CDR3 is TGCAGTGCTAGGGAGGGGGAAAAACTGTTTTTT. This translates into CSAREGEKLFF.

The V gene is TRBV6-5, the J gene TRBJ2-1, with D possibly being TRBD2 (5 bases). The CDR3 runs 14 residues. Germline CDR1 and CDR2: MNHEY and SVGAGI. Deletions cut 6 bases from V and 0 bases from J, with 9 bases between. The DNA of the CDR3 is TGTGCCAGCAGAGATACTAGCTCCTACAATGAGCAGTTCTTC. This sequence encodes CASRDTSSYNEQFF.